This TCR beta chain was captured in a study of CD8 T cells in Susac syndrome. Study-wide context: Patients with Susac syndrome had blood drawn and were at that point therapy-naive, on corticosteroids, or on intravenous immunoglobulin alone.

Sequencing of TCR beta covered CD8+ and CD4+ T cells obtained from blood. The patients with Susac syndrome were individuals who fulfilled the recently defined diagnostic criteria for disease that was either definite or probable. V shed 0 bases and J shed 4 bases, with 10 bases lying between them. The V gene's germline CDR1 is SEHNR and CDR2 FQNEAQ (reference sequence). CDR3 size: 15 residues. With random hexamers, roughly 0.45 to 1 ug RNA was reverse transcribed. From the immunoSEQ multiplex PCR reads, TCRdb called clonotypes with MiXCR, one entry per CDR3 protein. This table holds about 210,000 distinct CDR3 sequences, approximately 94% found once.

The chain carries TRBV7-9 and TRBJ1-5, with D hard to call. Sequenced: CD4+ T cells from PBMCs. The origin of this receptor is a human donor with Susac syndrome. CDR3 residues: CASSLAGIGNQPQHF. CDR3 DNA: TGTGCCAGCAGCTTAGCGGGGATCGGGAATCAGCCCCAGCATTTT.